These 10 T cell receptor beta chains came from one sample sequenced in a study of graft-versus-host responses after intestinal transplantation. Processing of graft tissue released intraepithelial and lamina propria lymphocytes. The method was immunoSEQ multiplex PCR; TCRdb's version includes in-frame clones alone and lacks a portion of them. The sample holds about 4,300 clones, roughly 80% seen once. The starting material was ileum tissue, obtained 9 days after transplant. The source of these receptors is a human patient who received an intestinal transplant, so some T cells may come from the graft donor.

This clone was detected once. The chain joins TRBV5-4 to TRBJ1-2, with unresolved D. V was shortened by 1 base and J by 4 bases, with 14 bases between the two germline ends. Germline V gene lookup returns CDR1 SGHNT and CDR2 YYREEE (reference sequence). This CDR3 is 15 amino acids long. CDR3 region: CASSLRSQPFYGYTF. Written as DNA, the CDR3 is TGTGCCAGCAGCTTGCGTTCACAGCCCTTCTATGGCTACACCTTC.

A single count supports this clone. This rearrangement joins TRBV13 to TRBJ2-1; tentative D call: TRBD2 (5 bases). The CDR3 contains 11 residues. The V gene's germline CDR1 is PRHDT and CDR2 FYEKMQ (reference sequence). Trimming took 7 bases from V and 6 from J, leaving 7 bases between them. CDR3 sequence: CASNRGNEQFF. The CDR3 DNA reads as TGTGCCAGCAACCGGGGCAATGAGCAGTTCTTC. Full variable domain (remainder filled in from reference TRBV13 and TRBJ2-1): AAGVIQSPRHLIKEKRETATLKCYPIPRHDTVYWYQQGPGQDPQFLISFYEKMQSDKGSIPDRFSAQQFSDYHSELNMSSLELGDSALYFCASNRGNEQFFGPGTRLTVL.

The chain has TRBV19 and TRBJ1-5, with D possibly TRBD1 on 5 matching bases. CDR1 and CDR2 (germline): LNHDA, SQIVND (reference sequence). V dropped 0 bases and J dropped 3 bases, with 15 bases sitting between them. CDR3 length equals 17 residues. Here the CDR3 DNA reads TGTGCCAGTAGTATAGAAACGGGACCTTCTATCAATCAGCCCCAGCATTTT. Translated, it gives CASSIETGPSINQPQHF.

There are a few counts of this clone. The chain uses TRBV7-7 and TRBJ2-1, with TRBD2 as a possible D gene (7 bases). V was shortened by 2 bases and J by 9 bases, with 14 bases between the two germline ends. CDR3 length: 14 residues. The germline CDR1 and CDR2 sequences are SSHAT and FNYEAQ (reference sequence). CDR3 loop: CASSLSGGATEQFF. In DNA form, the CDR3 reads TGTGCCAGCAGCTTAAGTGGGGGGGCAACTGAGCAGTTCTTC.

The rearrangement links TRBV18 to TRBJ2-1; maybe TRBD1 (6 bases). From germline, CDR1 is KGHSH and CDR2 LQKENI. Trimming took off 4 bases at V and 7 bases at J, with 8 bases between the two ends. The CDR3 runs 12 residues. Here the CDR3 reads CASSHTGNEQFF. DNA for the CDR3: TGTGCCAGCTCACATACAGGGAATGAGCAGTTCTTC.

CDR3 amino acids: CASSLYGVSSYNEQFF. The CDR3 bases are TGTGCCAGCAGCCTGTACGGTGTCAGCTCCTACAATGAGCAGTTCTTC. This chain uses TRBV7-6 with TRBJ2-1; D ambiguous. The germline V and J ends were trimmed by 5 bases and 0 bases, with 14 bases remaining between them. The CDR3 is 16 amino acids. Germline loops: CDR1 SGHVS, CDR2 FNYEAQ.

The chain recombines TRBV7-8 with TRBJ1-5; no clear D. CDR3 length equals 14 residues. Per germline, CDR1 SGHVS and CDR2 FQNEAQ. V lost 4 bases and J lost 0, with 7 bases in between. CDR3 sequence reads: CASSWLYSNQPQHF. Here the CDR3 DNA reads TGTGCCAGCAGCTGGCTGTATAGCAATCAGCCCCAGCATTTT. Supplemented by reference TRBV7-8 and TRBJ1-5, the full variable domain reads GAGVSQSPRYKVAKRGQDVALRCDPISGHVSLFWYQQALGQGPEFLTYFQNEAQLDKSGLPSDRFFAERPEGSVSTLKIQRTQQEDSAVYLCASSWLYSNQPQHFGDGTRLSIL.

The rearrangement joins TRBV19 to TRBJ1-5; 9 nucleotides line up with TRBD1. The V and J ends lost 3 bases and 8 bases, in that order; junction bases with no gene match: 5. The CDR3 length is 14 residues. From germline, CDR1 is LNHDA and CDR2 SQIVND (reference sequence). This CDR3 reads CASSIGQGREPQHF. The CDR3 DNA sequence: TGTGCCAGTAGTATTGGACAGGGGAGAGAGCCCCAGCATTTT.

The genes are TRBV4-2 and TRBJ2-2; D is ambiguous. CDR1 and CDR2 (germline): LGHNA, YNFKEQ. CDR3 length: 13 amino acids. Trimming removed 0 bases from V and 4 bases from J, with 3 bases in between. This chain's CDR3 is CASSQEVTGELFF. CDR3 sequence (DNA): TGTGCCAGCAGCCAAGAAGTCACCGGGGAGCTGTTTTTT.

In nucleotides, the CDR3 is TGTGCCAGCAGCTTACAAGAGACCCAGTACTTC. Translated: CASSLQETQYF. V and J are TRBV7-2 and TRBJ2-5; D unresolved. This CDR3 spans 11 amino acids. Germline V gene sequence: CDR1 SGHTA, CDR2 FQGNSA. The V end lost 2 bases, the J end lost 2 bases, and 0 bases lay between the germline ends.